This T cell receptor beta chain was captured by sequencing in a study of Graves' ophthalmopathy and Graves' hyperthyroidism. Germline V lookup: CDR1 SNHLY, CDR2 FYNNEI. V shed 8 bases and J shed 5 bases, with 12 bases lying between them. This CDR3 spans 12 amino acids. Many counts were recorded for this clonotype. Researchers took RNA transcripts and amplified TCR beta CDR3 regions from them. The first round was an RT-PCR with HTBI primers, and the second round was a multiplex PCR. TCRdb re-called the multiplex PCR reads with MiXCR, one entry per CDR3 protein. The sample includes roughly 400,000 distinct CDR3 sequences, approximately 18% of them seen just once.

The sequenced sample consisted of peripheral blood. The source is an adult woman with stable Graves' hyperthyroidism. The chain recombines TRBV2 with TRBJ2-5; D possibly matches TRBD1 or TRBD2 (5 bases each). CDR3 loop: CASGTPWETQYF. CDR3 DNA: TGTGCCAGCGGGACGCCTTGGGAGACCCAGTACTTC.